The 13 T cell receptor beta chains below all came from one sample that was sequenced in a study of T cells in women clearing cervical HPV infection. Clones were read by immunoSEQ multiplex PCR, and TCRdb kept only the in-frame ones, dropping some. The sample spans 30,000 to 35,000 clones; the ten largest clones claim about a sixth. The sequenced sample was blood buffy coat. The source of these receptors is a woman between 18 and 75 years old with a cervical HPV16 infection that either progressed to CIN3+ or cleared (not recorded which).

In the case of this clone: The missing CDR3 end, 3 residues past where the read stops, is filled in from the germline J gene. The V and J genes are TRBV18 and TRBJ1-1; D unclear. The CDR3 sequence is 14 residues long. Per the germline V gene, CDR1 is KGHSH and CDR2 is LQKENI. CDR3 DNA, as far as it was read: TGTGCCAGCTCATATTCAGGTTTGAGAGATACG. The encoded protein is CASSYSGLRDT. The full CDR3 protein is CASSYSGLRDTAFF.

On this clone itself: The CDR3 end falls 3 residues outside the read, so it is completed with the germline J gene. This chain links TRBV7-2 with TRBJ1-2; tentative D call: TRBD1 (5 bases). This CDR3 has 13 amino acids. Per the germline V gene, CDR1 is SGHTA and CDR2 is FQGNSA. The sequenced part of the CDR3 DNA is TGTGCCAGCAGCTGGGCAGGGTCCTACGAC. The encoded protein is CASSWAGSYD. The complete CDR3 sequence is CASSWAGSYDYTF.

Worth noting for this clone: The CDR3 is cut off 3 residues early in the read; its end comes from the germline J gene. The chain uses TRBV19 and TRBJ1-2, with TRBD1 matching over 7 bases. Per germline, CDR1 LNHDA and CDR2 SQIVND (reference sequence). The CDR3 loop spans 15 amino acids. The CDR3 is CASSISTGSRYDYTF. CDR3 DNA, as far as it was read: TGTGCCAGTAGTATATCGACAGGGTCCCGCTACGAC.

A word on this clone: The observed sequence ends 3 residues before the CDR3 terminus, with the missing tail filled in from the germline J gene. This sequence joins TRBV20-1 and TRBJ2-1; a weak D match, TRBD2 (5 bases). V was shortened by 6 bases and J by 0 bases, with 12 bases between the two germline ends. Germline loops: CDR1 DFQATT, CDR2 SNEGSKA (reference sequence). This CDR3 has 14 residues. CDR3 bases read: TGCAGTGCCGCAGCGGCGAACTCCTACAATGAG. Translation gives CSAAAANSYNE. The CDR3, in full, reads CSAAAANSYNEQFF.

In regard to this clone: Read sequence stops 3 residues before the CDR3 end, and the germline J gene provides the missing end. The chain couples TRBV7-3 to TRBJ2-1; TRBD1 or TRBD2 may be the D gene (6 bases each). V dropped 2 bases and J dropped 7 bases, with 15 bases sitting between them. This CDR3 comprises 15 residues. Germline V gene sequence: CDR1 SGHTA, CDR2 FQGTGA. The CDR3 protein is CASSLGGGAENEQFF. The DNA read from the CDR3 is TGTGCCAGCAGCTTAGGAGGGGGAGCTGAGAATGAG.

As concerns this clone: The CDR3 extends 3 residues past the end of the read, so its final part is completed from the germline J gene. The chain employs TRBV7-3 and TRBJ2-3; TRBD2 aligns across 9 bases. The germline V gene encodes CDR1 SGHTA and CDR2 FQGTGA. This CDR3 region has 15 residues. CDR3 sequence: CASSLGGGVRETQYF. The sequenced CDR3 bases are TGTGCCAGCAGCTTGGGCGGGGGGGTACGGGAGACG.

To note about this clone: With the read ending 3 residues before the CDR3 end, the germline J gene is used to fill in that end. J is TRBJ1-2 and V is TRBV7-9, with D perhaps matching TRBD1 (5 bases). The CDR3 has 15 residues. The germline gives CDR1 SEHNR, CDR2 FQNEAQ (reference sequence). The covered CDR3 bases are TGTGCCAGCAGCCCGACGGGGGTTAGCTCCTACGAC. Translation gives CASSPTGVSSYD. Given in full, the CDR3 is CASSPTGVSSYDYTF.

Partial CDR3 DNA: TGTGCCAGCAGTGGGCTAGCGGGAGGGAGGGACGAG. Amino acids: CASSGLAGGRDE. The entire CDR3 sequence reads CASSGLAGGRDEQYF. The rearrangement joins TRBV6-1 to TRBJ2-7; the match to TRBD2 covers 12 bases. The CDR3 end is not reached by the read, which stops 3 residues before it; the germline J gene fills it in. CDR3 length: 15 residues. The V gene end was trimmed by 4 bases and the J gene end by 5 bases; junction bases not matched to a gene: 6. The germline CDR1 and CDR2 sequences are MNHNS and SASEGT.

Regarding this clone: The observed sequence ends 3 residues before the CDR3 terminus, with the missing tail filled in from the germline J gene. This chain joins TRBV28 and TRBJ2-7; D is unclear. The CDR3 spans 11 residues. V lost 4 bases, J lost 4 bases, and 5 bases lay in between. The V gene's germline CDR1 is MDHEN and CDR2 SYDVKM. The CDR3 loop is CASSSTYEQYF. The DNA read from the CDR3 is TGTGCCAGCAGTTCAACTTACGAG.

Concerning this clone itself: The read gets to within 3 residues of the CDR3 end, and the germline J gene fills in the rest. The V and J genes are TRBV20-1 and TRBJ2-1, with TRBD2 as a possible D gene (6 bases). This CDR3 comprises 15 residues. From germline, CDR1 is DFQATT and CDR2 SNEGSKA (reference sequence). V was shortened by 0 bases and J by 2 bases, with 11 bases between the two germline ends. CDR3 region: CSARDPLATYNEQFF. The covered CDR3 bases are TGCAGTGCTAGAGATCCTCTAGCGACCTACAATGAG.

About this clone itself: The read stops 3 residues short of the end of the CDR3; the missing end is completed from the germline J gene. The chain uses TRBV2 and TRBJ2-2; 7 nucleotides agree with TRBD2. The CDR3 spans 14 residues. The germline V gene encodes CDR1 SNHLY and CDR2 FYNNEI. Partial CDR3 DNA: TGTGCCAGCAGTGACTCACACCGGGGGGAAAAG. Protein product: CASSDSHRGEK. The complete CDR3 protein is CASSDSHRGEKLFF.

Concerning this clone itself: The read ends 3 residues shy of where the CDR3 ends; the end is completed using the germline J gene. The chain couples TRBV5-1 to TRBJ1-3; TRBD1 matches at 11 bases. After removal of 0 bases from V and 4 bases from J, the junction contained 0 bases not matched to a gene. This CDR3 is built from 15 residues. Germline V gene lookup returns CDR1 SGHRS and CDR2 YFSETQ. CDR3 DNA, as far as it was read: TGCGCCAGCAGCTTGGGGACAGGGGGCGGAAACACC. Amino acids: CASSLGTGGGNT. The full CDR3 protein reads CASSLGTGGGNTIYF.

CDR3 DNA, as far as it was read: TGTGCCAGCTCACCGGGGGGGCACACCGGGGAG. Translation: CASSPGGHTGE. The full CDR3 protein reads CASSPGGHTGELFF. This chain uses TRBV18 with TRBJ2-2; weak D call: TRBD2 (7 bases). The observed sequence ends 3 residues before the CDR3 terminus, with the missing tail filled in from the germline J gene. CDR3 length: 14 amino acids. V gave up 3 bases and J gave up 3 bases, with 8 bases separating them. Germline CDR1 KGHSH, CDR2 LQKENI.